This TCR beta chain was sequenced in a study of kidney transplant recipient with SARS-CoV-2 infection. This CDR3 comprises 13 residues. TCRdb passed the reads through MiXCR, listing each CDR3 protein once. Of about 240,000 distinct CDR3 sequences listed, around 30% are singletons. The chain recombines TRBV3-2 with TRBJ2-1; the table's D call of TRBD2 was not tested on the DNA. TRBV3-2 is noted as a pseudogene. Material: a blood sample, obtained at baseline and on roughly day 110 from a kidney transplant recipient. This sequence originates from a young adult male patient who had COVID-19 and was a kidney transplant recipient. Some T cells here may be from the graft donor. The CDR3 sequence is CASSLNAGGEQFF. The CDR3 DNA follows: TGTGCCAGCAGCCTCAACGCGGGAGGTGAGCAGTTCTTC.